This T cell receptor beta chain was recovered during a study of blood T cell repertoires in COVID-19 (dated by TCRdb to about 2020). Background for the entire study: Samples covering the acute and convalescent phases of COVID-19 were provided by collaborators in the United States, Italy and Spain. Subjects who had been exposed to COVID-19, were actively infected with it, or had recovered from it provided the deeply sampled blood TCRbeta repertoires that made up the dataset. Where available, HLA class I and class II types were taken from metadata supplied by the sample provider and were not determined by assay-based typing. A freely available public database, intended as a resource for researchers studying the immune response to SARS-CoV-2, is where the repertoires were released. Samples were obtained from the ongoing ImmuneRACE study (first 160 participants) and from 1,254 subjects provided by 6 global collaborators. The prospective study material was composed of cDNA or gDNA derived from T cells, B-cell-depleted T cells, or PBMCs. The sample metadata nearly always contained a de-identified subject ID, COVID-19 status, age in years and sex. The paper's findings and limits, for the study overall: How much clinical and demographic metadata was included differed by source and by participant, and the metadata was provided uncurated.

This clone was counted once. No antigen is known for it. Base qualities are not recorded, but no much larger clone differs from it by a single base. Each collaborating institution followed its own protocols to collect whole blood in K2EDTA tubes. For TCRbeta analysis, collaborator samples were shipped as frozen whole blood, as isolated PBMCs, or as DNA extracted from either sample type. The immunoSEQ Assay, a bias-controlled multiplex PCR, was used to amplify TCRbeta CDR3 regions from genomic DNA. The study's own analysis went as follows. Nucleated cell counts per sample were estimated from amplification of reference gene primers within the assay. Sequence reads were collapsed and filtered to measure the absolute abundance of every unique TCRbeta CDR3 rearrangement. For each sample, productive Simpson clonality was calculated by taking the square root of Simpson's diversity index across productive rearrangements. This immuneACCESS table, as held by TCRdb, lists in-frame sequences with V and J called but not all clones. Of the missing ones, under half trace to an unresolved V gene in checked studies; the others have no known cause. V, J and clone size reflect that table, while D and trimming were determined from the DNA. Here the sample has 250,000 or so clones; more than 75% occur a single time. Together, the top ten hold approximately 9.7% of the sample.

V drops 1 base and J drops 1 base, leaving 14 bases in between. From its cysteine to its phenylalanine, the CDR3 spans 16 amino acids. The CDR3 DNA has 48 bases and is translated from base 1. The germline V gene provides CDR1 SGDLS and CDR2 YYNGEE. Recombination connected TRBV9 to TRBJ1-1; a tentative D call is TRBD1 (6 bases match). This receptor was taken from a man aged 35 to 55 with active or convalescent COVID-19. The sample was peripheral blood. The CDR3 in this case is CASSVQTGFGNTEAFF. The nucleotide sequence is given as TGTGCCAGCAGCGTACAAACAGGGTTCGGGAACACTGAAGCTTTCTTT. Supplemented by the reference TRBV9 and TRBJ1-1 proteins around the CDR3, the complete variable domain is DSGVTQTPKHLITATGQRVTLRCSPRSGDLSVYWYQQSLDQGLQFLIQYYNGEERAKGNILERFSAQQFPDLHSELNLSSLELGDSALYFCASSVQTGFGNTEAFFGQGTRLTVV.